This T cell receptor beta chain was found in a study of CD8+ T cells in alopecia areata. Study context: Scoring of treated patients' severity used the percentage of affected scalp area.

Sequencing relied on a cDNA template that was reverse transcribed from extracted RNA. Sequencing was performed with immunoSEQ multiplex PCR; in TCRdb, only in-frame clones are kept and a portion is missing. The sample comprises about 210,000 clones, less than 45% of which are singletons, and approximately 2.9% rests with the top ten. The treatment denotes: oral pan-JAK inhibitor, 5-10 mg twice daily. This CDR3 comprises 13 residues. Deletions cut 0 bases from V and 7 bases from J, with 10 bases between. In germline, CDR1 is KGHSH, CDR2 LQKENI. This sequence originates from a human donor with alopecia areata. Sequenced material: CD4+ T cells sorted from blood, taken at approximately week 36, from a patient treated with tofacitinib. The chain uses TRBV18 and TRBJ2-7; no definite D call. CDR3 DNA: TGTGCCAGCTCACCACCGACCACGTCTGAGCAGTACTTC. It codes for CASSPPTTSEQYF.